What follows is one T cell receptor (beta chain) and its context. Authors' analysis steps: Amplification with reference gene primers provided the estimates of nucleated cell counts. The repertoire was sequenced with immunoSEQ multiplex PCR; TCRdb's copy has only in-frame clones and lacks some. V, J and clone size reflect that table, while D and trimming were determined from the DNA. The sample consists of roughly 65,000 clones, around 85% of them appearing once. This entry is derived from a study of blood T cell repertoires in COVID-19. As for the study in general: The samples span acute and convalescent COVID-19 from the United States, Italy and Spain. The analysed material was cDNA or gDNA that came from T cells, B-cell-depleted T cells, or PBMCs.

Germline CDR1 reads WNHNN; CDR2 reads SYGVQD (reference sequence). CDR3 length equals 15 residues. J lost 6 bases, V lost 0 bases, and 3 bases had no gene match. Sequenced input: peripheral blood. The chain has TRBV10-1 and TRBJ1-5; 9 bases are shared with TRBD1. The receptor was derived from a woman over 75 with active or convalescent COVID-19. The CDR3 DNA reads as TGCGCCAGCAGTGAGTCGGTGACAGGGGGTCAGCCCCAGCATTTT. Translated: CASSESVTGGQPQHF.